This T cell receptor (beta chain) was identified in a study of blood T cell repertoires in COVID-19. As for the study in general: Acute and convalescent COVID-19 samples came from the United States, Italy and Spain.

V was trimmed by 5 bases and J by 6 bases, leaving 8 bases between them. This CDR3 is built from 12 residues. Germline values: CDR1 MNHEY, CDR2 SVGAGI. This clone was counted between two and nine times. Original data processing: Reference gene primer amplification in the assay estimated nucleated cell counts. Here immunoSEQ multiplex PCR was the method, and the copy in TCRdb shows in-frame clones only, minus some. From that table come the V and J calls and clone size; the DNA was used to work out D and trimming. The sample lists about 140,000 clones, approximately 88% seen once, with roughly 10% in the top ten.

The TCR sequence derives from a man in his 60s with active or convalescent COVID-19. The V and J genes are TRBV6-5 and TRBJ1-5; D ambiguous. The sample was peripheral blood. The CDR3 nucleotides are TGTGCCAGCAGTAAGGGAGGTCAGCCCCAGCATTTT. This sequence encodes CASSKGGQPQHF.